This TCR beta chain was found in a study of cytomegalovirus exposure and HLA in healthy donors. CDR3 length: 15 amino acids. The germline V gene has CDR1 SEHNR and CDR2 FQNEAQ (reference sequence). Trimming cost V 5 bases and J 6 bases; bases outside gene matches: 10. 13 Jbeta primers and 60 Vbeta primers were used for the PCR. The repertoire was sequenced with immunoSEQ multiplex PCR; TCRdb's copy has only in-frame clones and lacks some. This repertoire includes 45,000 to 60,000 clones. Notes on the study in general: The productive fraction for most TCR beta V segments was about 87% or about 30% in an earlier analysis. Usually a TCR sequence was rare, but some public TCRs were found in many donors.

Comment on this clone: Its antigen is unidentified.

The receptor was isolated from a male donor in good health and CMV-seronegative. This rearrangement joins TRBV7-9 to TRBJ1-2, with TRBD1 identical over 9 bases. The sample consisted of PBMCs. CDR3 in amino acids: CASSPQDRGLDGYTF. The CDR3 nucleotides read TGTGCCAGCAGCCCGCAGGACAGGGGCCTCGATGGCTACACCTTC.